These T cell receptor beta chains were read from a single sample in a study of metastatic and nonmetastatic thyroid tumors. TCRdb reanalyzed the PCR reads with MiXCR. Counted here are fewer than 40,000 clones, 35% occurring once; the ten biggest clones make up 22%. Specimen: tumor tissue. The receptors shown here come from a female donor with papillary thyroid cancer or a benign thyroid nodule (not recorded which). Some clones in this sample may be carry-over from other donors' samples. Both conserved end residues are part of each CDR3. The order of the fields is J gene, V gene, clone size, D gene, CDR3 protein, CDR3 DNA. The D gene is left open where the match is weak. Expanded clones are given a class, and other clones once, few, many or no size at all.

j_gene: TRBJ1-5; v_gene: TRBV6-1; abundance: few; d_gene: NA; CDR3aa: CASRSGTTNQPQHF; CDR3nt: TGTGCCAGCAGATCCGGGACAACAAATCAGCCCCAGCATTTT
j_gene: TRBJ2-6; v_gene: TRBV6-1; abundance: NA; d_gene: NA; CDR3aa: CASSGGGLPGANVLTF; CDR3nt: TGTGCCAGCAGTGGAGGGGGACTTCCTGGGGCCAACGTCCTGACTTTC
j_gene: TRBJ1-5; v_gene: TRBV7-2; abundance: medium-sized; d_gene: NA; CDR3aa: CASSLEQDQPQHF; CDR3nt: TGTGCCAGCAGCTTAGAGCAGGATCAGCCCCAGCATTTT
j_gene: TRBJ1-2; v_gene: TRBV6-1; abundance: NA; d_gene: TRBD1; CDR3aa: CASSATGVGAQPF; CDR3nt: TGTGCCAGCAGTGCCACAGGGGTAGGGGCCCAGCCATTC
j_gene: TRBJ1-2; v_gene: TRBV16; abundance: NA; d_gene: NA; CDR3aa: CASSLSTISNYGYTF; CDR3nt: TGTGCCAGCAGCCTTTCCACGATTTCTAACTATGGCTACACCTTC
j_gene: TRBJ1-2; v_gene: TRBV2; abundance: NA; d_gene: NA; CDR3aa: CASSEVGADYGYTF; CDR3nt: TGTGCCAGCAGTGAAGTAGGGGCAGACTATGGCTACACCTTC
j_gene: TRBJ2-7; v_gene: TRBV5-1; abundance: NA; d_gene: TRBD1; CDR3aa: CASSLYRQGVSYEQYF; CDR3nt: TGCGCCAGCAGCCTCTACCGACAGGGGGTCTCCTACGAGCAGTACTTC
j_gene: TRBJ2-7; v_gene: TRBV10-2; abundance: few; d_gene: TRBD1; CDR3aa: CASSETGTGFYEQYF; CDR3nt: TGCGCCAGCAGTGAAACCGGGACAGGGTTCTACGAGCAGTACTTC
j_gene: TRBJ2-3; v_gene: TRBV28; abundance: few; d_gene: TRBD1; CDR3aa: CASKDGTVPLSTDTQYF; CDR3nt: TGTGCCAGCAAGGACGGGACAGTCCCTCTTAGCACAGATACGCAGTATTTT
j_gene: TRBJ2-2; v_gene: TRBV2; abundance: NA; d_gene: TRBD1; CDR3aa: CASGTGPTGELFF; CDR3nt: TGTGCCAGCGGGACAGGGCCCACCGGGGAGCTGTTTTTT
j_gene: TRBJ1-6; v_gene: TRBV15; abundance: few; d_gene: NA; CDR3aa: CATISPISPLHF; CDR3nt: TGTGCCACCATCAGCCCAATTTCACCCCTCCACTTT
j_gene: TRBJ2-3; v_gene: TRBV12-3/TRBV12-4; abundance: NA; d_gene: NA; CDR3aa: CASSASGVDTQYF; CDR3nt: TGTGCCAGCAGTGCCTCGGGGGTAGATACGCAGTATTTT
j_gene: TRBJ2-7; v_gene: TRBV27; abundance: few; d_gene: TRBD2; CDR3aa: CASSLEAGGVGQYF; CDR3nt: TGTGCCAGCAGTTTGGAAGCGGGGGGCGTGGGGCAGTACTTC
j_gene: TRBJ2-1; v_gene: TRBV24-1; abundance: few; d_gene: NA; CDR3aa: CATSDDQTHSYNEQFF; CDR3nt: TGTGCCACCAGTGACGACCAGACCCACTCCTACAATGAGCAGTTCTTC
j_gene: TRBJ2-7; v_gene: TRBV20-1; abundance: NA; d_gene: NA; CDR3aa: CSASDRVYEQYF; CDR3nt: TGCAGTGCTAGCGACAGAGTCTACGAGCAGTACTTC
j_gene: TRBJ1-6; v_gene: TRBV12-3/TRBV12-4; abundance: NA; d_gene: NA; CDR3aa: CASSLSLWGSPLHF; CDR3nt: TGTGCCAGCAGTTTGTCCCTCTGGGGTTCACCCCTCCACTTT
j_gene: TRBJ2-1; v_gene: TRBV28; abundance: NA; d_gene: TRBD2; CDR3aa: CASRTSGYNEQFF; CDR3nt: TGTGCCAGCAGAACTAGCGGTTACAATGAGCAGTTCTTC
j_gene: TRBJ1-1; v_gene: TRBV20-1; abundance: NA; d_gene: NA; CDR3aa: CSASKGGGGPEAFF; CDR3nt: TGCAGTGCCAGTAAGGGAGGAGGGGGACCTGAAGCTTTCTTT
j_gene: TRBJ2-7; v_gene: TRBV28; abundance: few; d_gene: TRBD2; CDR3aa: CASSPRGVVAYEQYF; CDR3nt: TGTGCCAGCAGTCCCCGGGGGGTTGTGGCTTACGAGCAGTACTTC
j_gene: TRBJ1-5; v_gene: TRBV20-1; abundance: NA; d_gene: NA; CDR3aa: CSATPGRINQPQQF; CDR3nt: TGCAGTGCTACGCCTGGGAGGATCAATCAGCCCCAGCAGTTT
j_gene: TRBJ2-1; v_gene: TRBV6-2/TRBV6-3; abundance: few; d_gene: TRBD2; CDR3aa: CASSLLAGETGEQFF; CDR3nt: TGTGCCAGCAGTCTACTAGCGGGAGAAACAGGTGAGCAGTTCTTC
j_gene: TRBJ2-1; v_gene: TRBV14; abundance: NA; d_gene: NA; CDR3aa: CASSRAAPDSFPNEQFF; CDR3nt: TGTGCCAGCAGCCGTGCGGCACCGGACTCTTTCCCCAATGAGCAGTTCTTC
j_gene: TRBJ2-5; v_gene: TRBV19; abundance: NA; d_gene: TRBD2; CDR3aa: CASSIESPGLAGQETQYF; CDR3nt: TGTGCCAGTAGTATAGAGAGTCCGGGACTAGCGGGCCAAGAGACCCAGTACTTC
j_gene: TRBJ2-1; v_gene: TRBV9; abundance: NA; d_gene: TRBD2; CDR3aa: CASSVGIAGDNEQFF; CDR3nt: TGTGCCAGCAGCGTAGGCATAGCGGGGGATAATGAGCAGTTCTTC
j_gene: TRBJ2-3; v_gene: TRBV14; abundance: NA; d_gene: NA; CDR3aa: CASSQQTTRTDTQYF; CDR3nt: TGTGCCAGCAGCCAACAAACGACTCGCACAGATACGCAGTATTTT
j_gene: TRBJ2-7; v_gene: TRBV5-1; abundance: NA; d_gene: TRBD1; CDR3aa: CASSRDRGYEQYF; CDR3nt: TGCGCCAGCAGCCGAGACAGGGGCTACGAGCAGTACTTC
j_gene: TRBJ2-6; v_gene: TRBV7-9; abundance: NA; d_gene: NA; CDR3aa: CASSSLRVGANVLTF; CDR3nt: TGTGCCAGCAGCTCCCTGAGGGTGGGGGCCAACGTCCTGACTTTC
j_gene: TRBJ1-2; v_gene: TRBV10-3; abundance: many; d_gene: NA; CDR3aa: CAISESIQGSSNYGYTF; CDR3nt: TGTGCCATCAGTGAGTCGATTCAGGGCAGTTCGAACTATGGCTACACCTTC
j_gene: TRBJ2-3; v_gene: TRBV5-8; abundance: once; d_gene: NA; CDR3aa: CASSFQSYSTDTQYF; CDR3nt: TGTGCCAGCTCTTTTCAATCTTACAGCACAGATACGCAGTATTTT
j_gene: TRBJ2-5; v_gene: TRBV19; abundance: few; d_gene: TRBD2; CDR3aa: CASRTSGGETQYF; CDR3nt: TGTGCCAGTCGGACTAGCGGCGGAGAGACCCAGTACTTC
j_gene: TRBJ2-2; v_gene: TRBV6-4; abundance: few; d_gene: NA; CDR3aa: CASSDSGTGELFF; CDR3nt: TGTGCCAGCAGTGACTCGGGCACCGGGGAGCTGTTTTTT
j_gene: TRBJ2-1; v_gene: TRBV28; abundance: few; d_gene: NA; CDR3aa: CASLTQLGRDEQFF; CDR3nt: TGTGCCAGTCTTACACAGCTGGGCAGGGATGAGCAGTTCTTC
j_gene: TRBJ1-2; v_gene: TRBV15; abundance: NA; d_gene: NA; CDR3aa: CATSTYGGTNYGYTF; CDR3nt: TGTGCCACCAGCACCTACGGTGGAACTAACTATGGCTACACCTTC
j_gene: TRBJ2-7; v_gene: TRBV5-1; abundance: NA; d_gene: NA; CDR3aa: CASSYRGSYEQYF; CDR3nt: TGCGCCAGCAGCTACCGGGGGTCCTACGAGCAGTACTTC
j_gene: TRBJ2-1; v_gene: TRBV7-9; abundance: NA; d_gene: TRBD2; CDR3aa: CASSSLAGGQFF; CDR3nt: TGTGCCAGCAGCTCGTTAGCGGGAGGGCAGTTCTTC
j_gene: TRBJ2-7; v_gene: TRBV6-1; abundance: few; d_gene: TRBD1; CDR3aa: CASSGAGQDEQYF; CDR3nt: TGTGCCAGCAGTGGCGCGGGACAGGACGAGCAGTACTTC
j_gene: TRBJ2-7; v_gene: TRBV6-1; abundance: NA; d_gene: TRBD1; CDR3aa: CASSVRGPYEQYF; CDR3nt: TGTGCCAGCAGTGTCAGGGGGCCTTACGAGCAGTACTTC
j_gene: TRBJ2-1; v_gene: TRBV30; abundance: NA; d_gene: NA; CDR3aa: CAWSPVGGNEQFF; CDR3nt: TGTGCCTGGAGCCCGGTGGGTGGGAATGAGCAGTTCTTC
j_gene: TRBJ1-5; v_gene: TRBV10-2; abundance: few; d_gene: NA; CDR3aa: CASSEVISVQPQHF; CDR3nt: TGCGCCAGCAGTGAGGTCATATCGGTGCAGCCCCAGCATTTT
j_gene: TRBJ1-2; v_gene: TRBV28; abundance: NA; d_gene: TRBD1; CDR3aa: CASRTGQEGYGYTF; CDR3nt: TGTGCCAGCAGAACCGGACAGGAGGGGTATGGCTACACCTTC
j_gene: TRBJ2-1; v_gene: TRBV7-2; abundance: NA; d_gene: TRBD2; CDR3aa: CASSLAPMGTSYNEQFF; CDR3nt: TGTGCCAGCAGCTTAGCCCCAATGGGGACTAGCTACAATGAGCAGTTCTTC
j_gene: TRBJ2-7; v_gene: TRBV12-3/TRBV12-4; abundance: NA; d_gene: TRBD1; CDR3aa: CASSIRPGTAASYEQYF; CDR3nt: TGTGCCAGCAGCATCCGCCCCGGGACAGCCGCCTCCTACGAGCAGTACTTC
j_gene: TRBJ2-1; v_gene: TRBV7-3; abundance: NA; d_gene: NA; CDR3aa: CASSFRGNEQFF; CDR3nt: TGTGCCAGCAGCTTCAGGGGCAATGAGCAGTTCTTC
j_gene: TRBJ1-6; v_gene: TRBV6-4; abundance: few; d_gene: TRBD1; CDR3aa: CASSDSPGGVNSPLHF; CDR3nt: TGTGCCAGCAGTGACTCACCAGGGGGGGTTAATTCACCCCTCCACTTT
j_gene: TRBJ1-5; v_gene: TRBV20-1; abundance: once; d_gene: NA; CDR3aa: CSAKGRYSNQPQHF; CDR3nt: TGCAGTGCTAAGGGTCGATATAGCAATCAGCCCCAGCATTTT
j_gene: TRBJ2-5; v_gene: TRBV7-2; abundance: NA; d_gene: NA; CDR3aa: CASSLGQSQETQYF; CDR3nt: TGTGCCAGCAGCTTAGGCCAGTCCCAAGAGACCCAGTACTTC
j_gene: TRBJ2-2; v_gene: TRBV20-1; abundance: medium-sized; d_gene: NA; CDR3aa: CSARDRGSATGELFF; CDR3nt: TGCAGTGCTAGAGATCGGGGTAGCGCTACCGGGGAGCTGTTTTTT
j_gene: TRBJ1-1; v_gene: TRBV6-1; abundance: many; d_gene: NA; CDR3aa: CASSETLEGVRTEAFF; CDR3nt: TGTGCCAGCAGTGAAACGCTTGAGGGGGTTCGCACTGAAGCTTTCTTT
j_gene: TRBJ2-2; v_gene: TRBV19; abundance: few; d_gene: NA; CDR3aa: CASSDRAGELFF; CDR3nt: TGTGCCAGTAGTGACAGAGCCGGGGAGCTGTTTTTT
j_gene: TRBJ2-5; v_gene: TRBV20-1; abundance: NA; d_gene: NA; CDR3aa: CSARDRTEVLQETQYF; CDR3nt: TGCAGTGCTAGAGATAGAACAGAAGTTCTCCAAGAGACCCAGTACTTC
j_gene: TRBJ2-3; v_gene: TRBV20-1; abundance: NA; d_gene: TRBD2; CDR3aa: CSARPSSGLLGTQYF; CDR3nt: TGCAGTGCTAGGCCGTCTAGCGGCCTTTTGGGTACGCAGTATTTT
j_gene: TRBJ2-1; v_gene: TRBV2; abundance: NA; d_gene: TRBD2; CDR3aa: CASSEASGSSYNEQFF; CDR3nt: TGTGCCAGCAGTGAGGCTAGCGGGAGCTCCTACAATGAGCAGTTCTTC
j_gene: TRBJ1-5; v_gene: TRBV6-1; abundance: NA; d_gene: TRBD1; CDR3aa: CASTEDRDQPQHF; CDR3nt: TGTGCCAGCACGGAGGACAGGGATCAGCCCCAGCATTTT
j_gene: TRBJ1-1; v_gene: TRBV12-3/TRBV12-4; abundance: NA; d_gene: NA; CDR3aa: CASNLSGGGGEAFF; CDR3nt: TGTGCCAGCAACTTGAGTGGCGGGGGGGGTGAAGCTTTCTTT
j_gene: TRBJ2-5; v_gene: TRBV19; abundance: many; d_gene: NA; CDR3aa: CASSPTTDREEAQYF; CDR3nt: TGTGCCAGTAGTCCCACGACCGACCGGGAAGAGGCCCAGTACTTC
j_gene: TRBJ2-5; v_gene: TRBV7-2; abundance: NA; d_gene: NA; CDR3aa: CASSLALRGGIEQETQYF; CDR3nt: TGCGCCAGCAGCTTAGCGCTAAGGGGGGGAATCGAACAAGAGACCCAGTACTTC
j_gene: TRBJ1-6; v_gene: TRBV6-5; abundance: few; d_gene: NA; CDR3aa: CASSFGQHNSPLHF; CDR3nt: TGTGCCAGCAGTTTTGGACAGCATAATTCACCCCTCCACTTT